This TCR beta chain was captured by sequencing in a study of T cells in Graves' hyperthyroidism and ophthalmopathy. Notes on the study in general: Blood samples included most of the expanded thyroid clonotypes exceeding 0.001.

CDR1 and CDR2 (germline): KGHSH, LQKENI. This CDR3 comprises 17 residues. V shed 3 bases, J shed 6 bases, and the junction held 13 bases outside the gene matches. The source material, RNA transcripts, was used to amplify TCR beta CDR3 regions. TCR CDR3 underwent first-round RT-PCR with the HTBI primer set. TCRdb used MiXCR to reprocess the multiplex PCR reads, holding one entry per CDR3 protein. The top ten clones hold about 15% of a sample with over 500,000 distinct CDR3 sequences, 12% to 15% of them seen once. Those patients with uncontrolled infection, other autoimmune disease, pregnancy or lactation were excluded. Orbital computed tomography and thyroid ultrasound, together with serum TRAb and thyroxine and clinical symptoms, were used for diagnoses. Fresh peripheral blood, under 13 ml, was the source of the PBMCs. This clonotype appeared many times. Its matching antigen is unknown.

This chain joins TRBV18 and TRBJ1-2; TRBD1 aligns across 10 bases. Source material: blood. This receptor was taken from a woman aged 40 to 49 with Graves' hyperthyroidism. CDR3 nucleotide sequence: TGTGCCAGCTCACCCAGACAGGGGGCGTCACATGGAGATGGCTACACCTTC. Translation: CASSPRQGASHGDGYTF.